The present entry profiles one T cell receptor beta chain with its context. Germline V gives CDR1 SEHNR, CDR2 FQNEAQ (reference sequence). V dropped 1 base and J dropped 5 bases, with 9 bases sitting between them. This CDR3 is 14 amino acids long. The data stem from a study of PD-1 blockade in classical Hodgkin lymphoma. Sequencing used immunoSEQ multiplex PCR; TCRdb keeps in-frame clones, though not all of them. The table includes about 21,000 clones, roughly two thirds detected once. Every single patient, without exception, relapsed after autologous stem cell transplantation, and brentuximab vedotin exposure varied.

This TCR came from a human donor with classical Hodgkin lymphoma. The chain uses TRBV7-9 and TRBJ2-1; D unresolved. Specimen: peripheral blood mononuclear cells (PBMCs), collected at baseline. The CDR3 DNA is TGTGCCAGCAGCTTAGTTGGCAGTAACAATGAGCAGTTCTTC. Encoded protein: CASSLVGSNNEQFF. The full variable domain, rest sourced from reference TRBV7-9 and TRBJ2-1, is DTGVSQNPRHKITKRGQNVTFRCDPISEHNRLYWYRQTLGQGPEFLTYFQNEAQLEKSRLLSDRFSAERPKGSFSTLEIQRTEQGDSAMYLCASSLVGSNNEQFFGPGTRLTVL.